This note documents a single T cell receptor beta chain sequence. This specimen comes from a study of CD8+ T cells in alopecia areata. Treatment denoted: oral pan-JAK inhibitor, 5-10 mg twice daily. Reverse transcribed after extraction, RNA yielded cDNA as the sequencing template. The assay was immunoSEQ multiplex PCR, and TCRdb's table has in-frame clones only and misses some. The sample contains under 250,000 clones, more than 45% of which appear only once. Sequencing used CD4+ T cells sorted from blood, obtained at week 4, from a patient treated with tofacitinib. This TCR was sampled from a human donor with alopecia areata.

The CDR3 region has the DNA TGTGCCAGCAGCTTGAATGGACGAAGTTCACCCCTCCACTTT. Protein sequence: CASSLNGRSSPLHF. This chain links TRBV5-4 with TRBJ1-6; D remains ambiguous. The ends were cut back, 1 base at V and 9 bases at J, with 11 bases in the middle. The CDR3 consists of 14 residues. Germline V gene sequence: CDR1 SGHNT, CDR2 YYREEE (reference sequence).